One and the same sample provided the 2 T cell receptor beta chains below, sequenced in a study of Graves' ophthalmopathy and Graves' hyperthyroidism. Amplification of the TCR beta CDR3 regions used RNA transcripts (as template). An opening RT-PCR round employed HTBI primers and preceded a second-round multiplex PCR. TCRdb called the multiplex PCR reads again in MiXCR, with one record for every CDR3 protein. The sample gives under 350,000 distinct CDR3 sequences, roughly a sixth of which show up once; 12% is in the top ten. The source material was peripheral blood. The source of these receptors is an adult man with Graves' ophthalmopathy.

Ten or more counts support this clonotype. V and J are TRBV20-1 and TRBJ2-7; a weak D match, TRBD2 (6 bases). Germline loops: CDR1 DFQATT, CDR2 SNEGSKA (reference sequence). This CDR3 region has 13 residues. V lost 6 bases to trimming and J lost 0 bases, with 12 bases between them. CDR3 in DNA: TGCAGTGCGACTAGACAGAGCTCCTACGAGCAGTACTTC. Amino acids: CSATRQSSYEQYF.

This clonotype was counted ten times or more. V and J are TRBV28 and TRBJ2-5; D perhaps matches TRBD1 (5 bases). Between the trimmed V and J ends, which lost 3 bases and 4 bases, there was a span of 15 bases. The germline CDR1 and CDR2 sequences are MDHEN and SYDVKM. CDR3 size: 15 residues. CDR3 loop: CASSLNQGSGETQYF. As DNA, the CDR3 is TGTGCCAGCAGTTTGAATCAGGGATCAGGAGAGACCCAGTACTTC.